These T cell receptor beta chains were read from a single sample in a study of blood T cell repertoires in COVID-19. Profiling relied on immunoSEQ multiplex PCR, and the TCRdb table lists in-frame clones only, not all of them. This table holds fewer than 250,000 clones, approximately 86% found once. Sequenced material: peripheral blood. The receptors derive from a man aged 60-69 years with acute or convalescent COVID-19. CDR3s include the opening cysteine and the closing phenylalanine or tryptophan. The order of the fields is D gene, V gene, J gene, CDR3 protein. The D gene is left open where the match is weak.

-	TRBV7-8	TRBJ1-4	CASSPRQEEKLFF
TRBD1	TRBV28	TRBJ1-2	CASSPPQRPSGTALLWTF
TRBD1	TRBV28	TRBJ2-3	CASGPSGTGSTDTQYF
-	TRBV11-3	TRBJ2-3	CASKAGGRGNTDTQYF
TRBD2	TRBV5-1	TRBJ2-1	CATSGGAAYNEQFF
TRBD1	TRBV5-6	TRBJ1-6	CASSYPTGGGLLHF
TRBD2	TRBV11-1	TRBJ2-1	CASSWGGGNEQFF
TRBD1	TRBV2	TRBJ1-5	CASSHNPQQGVNSNQPQHF
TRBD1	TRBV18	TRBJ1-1	CASSPDRVSEAFF
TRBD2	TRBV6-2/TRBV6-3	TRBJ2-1	CASSSRTSGGNEQFF
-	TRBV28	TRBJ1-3	CASSFRAGRSSYSGNTIYF
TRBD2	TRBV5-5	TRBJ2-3	CASSLRVLAGATTAQYF
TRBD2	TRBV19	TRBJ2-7	CASSTSGGPAYEQYF
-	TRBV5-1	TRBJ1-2	CASSLAVASYGYTF
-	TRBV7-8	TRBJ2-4	CASSSLYRGGKAKNIQYF
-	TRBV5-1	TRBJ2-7	CASSLNAGMREQYF
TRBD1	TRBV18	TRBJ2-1	CASSPRQGNEQFF
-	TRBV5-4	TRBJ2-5	CASSFGQEETQYF
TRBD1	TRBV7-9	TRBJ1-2	CASSSVQGANYGYTF
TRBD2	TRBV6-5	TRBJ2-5	CASTSGSGVSGTQYF
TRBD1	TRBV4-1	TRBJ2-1	CASSQPRDRGYNEQFF
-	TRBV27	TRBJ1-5	CASRSQGPNQPQHF
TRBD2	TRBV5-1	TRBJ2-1	CASSQLAGEGNEQFF
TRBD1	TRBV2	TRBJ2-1	CASSQDRANEQFF
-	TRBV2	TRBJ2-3	CASNRVSTDTQYF
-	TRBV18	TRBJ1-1	CASRSVPGGTEAFF
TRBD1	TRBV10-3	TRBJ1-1	CAISATTGRITEAFF
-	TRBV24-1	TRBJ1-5	CATSRDSNQPQHF
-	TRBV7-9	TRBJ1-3	CASSLTGWRTIYF
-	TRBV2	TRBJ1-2	CASSEPSFGNYGYTF
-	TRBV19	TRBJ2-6	CASSIGRQGIGKGVLTF
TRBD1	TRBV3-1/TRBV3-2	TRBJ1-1	CASSQGGTGGMNTEAFF
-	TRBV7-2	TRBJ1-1	CASSGGTAGWTEAFF
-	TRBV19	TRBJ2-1	CASSISRVDEQFF
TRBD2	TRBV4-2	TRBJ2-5	CASKAGGPQETQYF
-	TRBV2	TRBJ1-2	CASSGRPPYGYTF
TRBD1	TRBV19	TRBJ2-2	CASTNYRGTGELFF
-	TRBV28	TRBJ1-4	CASTMGRGREKLFF
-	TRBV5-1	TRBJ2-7	CASSIHMTGGREQYF
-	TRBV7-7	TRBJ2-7	CASSPGGRVGEEQYF
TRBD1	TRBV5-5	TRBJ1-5	CASSLGDRNQPQHF
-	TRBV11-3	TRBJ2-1	CASSLEGLSEQFF
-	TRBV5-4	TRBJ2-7	CASSPAAGAYEQYF
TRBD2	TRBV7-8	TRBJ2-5	CASSLAASGGASPETQYF
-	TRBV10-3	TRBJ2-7	CAISDSSYEQYF
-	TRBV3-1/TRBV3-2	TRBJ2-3	CASSEERASSTDTQYF
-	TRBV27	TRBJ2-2	CASSLSGTGELFF
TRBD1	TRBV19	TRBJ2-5	CASSWTGQETQYF
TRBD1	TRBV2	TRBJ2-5	CASRKSRGSQETQYF
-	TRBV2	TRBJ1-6	CASSEGGGRRPLHF
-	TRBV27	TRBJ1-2	CASSPYTPRGGSNYGYTF
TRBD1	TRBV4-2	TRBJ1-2	CASSQDGRQGTASRYGYTF
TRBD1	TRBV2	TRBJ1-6	CASSPGTGASPLHF
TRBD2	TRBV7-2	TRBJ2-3	CASSLASLAGGGDTQYF